One and the same sample provided the 24 T cell receptor beta chains below, sequenced in a study of T cell responses to AZD1222 COVID-19 vaccine. The data were produced by immunoSEQ multiplex PCR, yet TCRdb's version contains in-frame clones alone and is incomplete. Of fewer than 180,000 clones in the sample, 80% to 95% were seen once. The sample consisted of peripheral blood, taken 28 days after the second AZD1222 dose. The source is an adult who received the AZD1222 COVID-19 vaccine.

V is TRBV5-6 and J is TRBJ2-1; the D is unclear. CDR3 length: 14 residues. CDR1 and CDR2 (germline): SGHDT, YYEEEE. The V end lost 6 bases, the J end lost 8 bases, and 18 bases lay between the germline ends. The CDR3 sequence: CASIGPNDPDEQFF. In nucleotides, the CDR3 is TGTGCCAGCATTGGGCCGAATGACCCGGATGAGCAGTTCTTC.

The V call is TRBV18, the J call TRBJ2-2; no clear D gene. With 4 bases removed from V and 4 bases from J, the gap between germline ends came to 7 bases. The germline V gene has CDR1 KGHSH and CDR2 LQKENI. The CDR3 is 13 amino acids. The CDR3 nucleotides are TGTGCCAGCTCACAAGGGTTCACCGGGGAGCTGTTTTTT. Protein product: CASSQGFTGELFF.

The rearrangement uses TRBV23-1 and TRBJ2-7, with D tentatively TRBD2 (5 bases). TRBV23-1 is reported as an ORF; its role is uncertain. The CDR3 runs to 15 residues. Trimming shortened V by 2 bases and J by 1 base, and 12 bases separated the two germline ends. The CDR3 sequence is CASSQPPRGSYEQYF. Here the CDR3 DNA reads TGCGCCAGCAGTCAACCCCCTCGGGGATCCTACGAGCAGTACTTC.

The V gene is TRBV5-1, the J gene TRBJ2-7, with D unresolved. V lost 3 bases and J lost 5, with 12 bases in between. The CDR3 spans 13 residues. CDR1 and CDR2 from the germline V gene are SGHRS and YFSETQ. The CDR3 bases are TGCGCCAGCAGCTGGCATGGACCCAACGAGCAGTACTTC. Its protein product is CASSWHGPNEQYF. The full variable domain, completed using reference TRBV5-1 and TRBJ2-7, is KAGVTQTPRYLIKTRGQQVTLSCSPISGHRSVSWYQQTPGQGLQFLFEYFSETQRNKGNFPGRFSGRQFSNSRSEMNVSTLELGDSALYLCASSWHGPNEQYFGPGTRLTVT.

The chain employs TRBV20-1 and TRBJ2-1; weak D call: TRBD2 (5 bases). Germline V gene lookup returns CDR1 DFQATT and CDR2 SNEGSKA (reference sequence). With 3 bases removed from V and 9 bases from J, the gap between germline ends came to 12 bases. The CDR3 consists of 12 residues. The CDR3 bases are TGCAGTGCTAGTAGCGACTTGGGTGAGCAGTTCTTC. This codes for CSASSDLGEQFF.

The V call is TRBV13, the J call TRBJ2-1; 9 bases align to TRBD2. In germline, CDR1 is PRHDT, CDR2 FYEKMQ (reference sequence). V trimming: 1 base; J trimming: 4 bases; junction bases outside the gene matches: 8. This CDR3 has 17 amino acids. The CDR3 reads CASSLARAGGIYNEQFF. In DNA form, the CDR3 reads TGTGCCAGCAGCTTAGCTAGAGCGGGAGGAATTTACAATGAGCAGTTCTTC.

This clone was detected only once. The chain employs TRBV3-1 (or the pseudogene TRBV3-2) and TRBJ2-7; TRBD1 matches 7 bases. The CDR3 is 15 amino acids. The junction had 11 bases not matched to a gene; V was cut back by 5 bases and J by 4 bases. CDR1 is LGHDT and CDR2 is YNNKEL in the germline V gene (reference sequence). The DNA for the CDR3 is TGTGCCAGCAGCAGGACAGGCGGTCACGCTTACGAGCAGTACTTC. Its protein is CASSRTGGHAYEQYF.

This rearrangement joins TRBV20-1 to TRBJ2-3; D is unresolved. The length of the CDR3 is 11 residues. Germline loops: CDR1 DFQATT, CDR2 SNEGSKA (reference sequence). CDR3 in amino acids: CVGRSTDTQYF. DNA of the CDR3: TGCGTCGGGCGGAGCACAGATACGCAGTATTTT.

This clone has just one count. The chain carries TRBV19 and TRBJ2-6; 12 nucleotides agree with TRBD2. Looked up from germline, CDR1 is LNHDA and CDR2 is SQIVND (reference sequence). The CDR3 runs to 19 residues. V was pared by 6 bases and J by 0 bases, with 9 bases of the junction left unmatched. CDR3 sequence reads: CASSPGTSGPYSGANVLTF. The CDR3 DNA sequence: TGTGCCAGTAGCCCCGGGACTAGCGGGCCCTACTCTGGGGCCAACGTCCTGACTTTC. Variable domain in full (rest from reference TRBV19 and TRBJ2-6): DGGITQSPKYLFRKEGQNVTLSCEQNLNHDAMYWYRQDPGQGLRLIYYSQIVNDFQKGDIAEGYSVSREKKESFPLTVTSAQKNPTAFYLCASSPGTSGPYSGANVLTFGAGSRLTVL.

The gene calls are TRBV29-1 and TRBJ1-5; TRBD1 is a possible D gene (6 bases). The CDR3 contains 13 residues. Trimming left V 4 bases short and J 1 base short, with 8 bases between. CDR1 and CDR2 from the germline V gene are SQVTM and ANQGSEA. CDR3 amino acids: CSVVTGSNQPQHF. For the CDR3, the DNA is TGCAGCGTTGTGACAGGAAGCAATCAGCCCCAGCATTTT.

The chain carries TRBV5-4 and TRBJ2-3; 9 nucleotides align to TRBD1. This CDR3 is 17 amino acids long. The germline V gene has CDR1 SGHNT and CDR2 YYREEE (reference sequence). V lost 4 bases, J lost 4 bases, and 13 bases stayed unmatched. CDR3 sequence: CASSIPGGTGSSDTQYF. In nucleotides, the CDR3 is TGTGCCAGCAGCATACCTGGCGGGACAGGGTCGTCAGATACGCAGTATTTT.

The chain employs TRBV28 and TRBJ1-1; D call uncertain. There are 13 residues in the CDR3. Deletions cut 5 bases from V and 11 bases from J, with 18 bases between. The germline V gene has CDR1 MDHEN and CDR2 SYDVKM. The CDR3 sequence is CASSTPGVKDAFF. The CDR3 region has the DNA TGTGCCAGCAGTACCCCCGGTGTAAAGGATGCTTTCTTT.

CDR3 sequence reads: CASTGRVNTGELFF. CDR3 nucleotide sequence: TGTGCCAGCACAGGCAGGGTCAACACCGGGGAGCTGTTTTTT. The rearrangement links TRBV11-3 to TRBJ2-2, with D maybe TRBD1 (5 bases). V was trimmed by 7 bases and J by 2 bases, leaving 11 bases between them. The CDR3 has 14 amino acids. Germline lookup yields CDR1 SGHNT and CDR2 YENEEA.

The chain carries TRBV30 and TRBJ1-5; perhaps TRBD1 as D (5 bases). This CDR3 comprises 15 residues. The germline V gene encodes CDR1 GTSNPN and CDR2 SVGIG (reference sequence). Trimming removed 1 base from V and 5 bases from J, with 15 bases in between. This CDR3 is CAWSDPGTGYQPQHF. CDR3 coding DNA: TGTGCCTGGAGTGACCCGGGAACAGGCTATCAGCCCCAGCATTTT.

This clone came up many times. The gene calls are TRBV27 and TRBJ2-1; D is uncertain. The V end was cut by 7 bases, the J end by 9 bases, with 13 bases between. Germline assignment: CDR1 MNHEY and CDR2 SMNVEV (reference sequence). This CDR3 has 12 residues. DNA of the CDR3: TGTGCCAGCATCTCTCTTTGGGGTGAGCAGTTCTTC. This encodes CASISLWGEQFF.

This clone has a single count. This chain uses TRBV6-5 with TRBJ2-7; 8 bases map to TRBD1. Trimming removed 7 bases from V and 0 bases from J; junction bases left unmatched: 8. CDR3 length equals 15 residues. CDR1 and CDR2 (germline): MNHEY, SVGAGI. The CDR3 spells CASNPGQGSSYEQYF. CDR3 sequence (DNA): TGTGCCAGCAACCCTGGACAGGGTAGCTCCTACGAGCAGTACTTC.

V gene TRBV27 combines with J gene TRBJ1-2, with 8 bases matching TRBD1. Germline values: CDR1 MNHEY, CDR2 SMNVEV (reference sequence). V dropped 6 bases and J dropped 6; count of bases not matched to a gene: 3. The CDR3 sequence is 12 residues long. The CDR3 region is CASSGTGHGYTF. CDR3 DNA sequence: TGTGCCAGCAGCGGGACAGGACATGGCTACACCTTC.

The V gene is TRBV5-1, the J gene TRBJ2-7; TRBD2 matches at 9 bases. From germline, CDR1 is SGHRS and CDR2 YFSETQ. This CDR3 spans 16 amino acids. V shed 5 bases, J shed 0 bases, and the junction held 9 bases outside the gene matches. CDR3: CASRAGLARTSYEQYF. CDR3 DNA: TGCGCCAGCAGGGCAGGACTAGCGCGTACCTCCTACGAGCAGTACTTC.

The rearrangement links TRBV4-3 to TRBJ1-6; D ambiguous. The CDR3 consists of 14 residues. Trimming left V 0 bases short and J 7 bases short, with 7 bases between. The V gene's germline CDR1 is LGHNA and CDR2 YSLEER. CDR3 loop: CASSQEGSNSPLHF. CDR3 sequence (DNA): TGCGCCAGCAGCCAAGAGGGCTCCAATTCACCCCTCCACTTT.

The chain joins TRBV5-1 to TRBJ2-7; no reliable D call. The CDR3 contains 11 residues. Trimming pared 2 bases from V and 4 bases from J, leaving 4 bases between. Germline V gene sequence: CDR1 SGHRS, CDR2 YFSETQ. The CDR3 DNA reads TGCGCCAGCAGCTTCGAGTACGAGCAGTACTTC. Its protein is CASSFEYEQYF.

The CDR3 sequence: CASTGTGIYGYTF. CDR3 nucleotide sequence: TGTGCCAGCACTGGTACAGGGATCTATGGCTACACCTTC. V is TRBV2 and J is TRBJ1-2; maybe TRBD1 (6 bases). V dropped 7 bases and J dropped 4 bases, with 13 bases sitting between them. Germline CDR1 SNHLY, CDR2 FYNNEI. This CDR3 spans 13 amino acids.

The rearrangement uses TRBV5-1 and TRBJ1-4; maybe TRBD1 (6 bases). Germline CDR1 is SGHRS and CDR2 is YFSETQ. This CDR3 comprises 16 residues. V shed 4 bases and J shed 7 bases, with 20 bases lying between them. Written as DNA, the CDR3 is TGCGCCAGCAGCGTTGGGCAGGGGATGTATACTGAAAAACTGTTTTTT. Residues: CASSVGQGMYTEKLFF.

The chain is built from TRBV7-9 and TRBJ2-7; 9 bases map to TRBD1. This CDR3 comprises 15 residues. V lost 5 bases, J lost 1 base, and 6 bases stayed unmatched. Germline-derived CDR1 and CDR2 are SEHNR and FQNEAQ (reference sequence). CDR3 in amino acids: CASSRGTGQSYEQYF. CDR3 DNA: TGTGCCAGCAGCCGTGGGACAGGGCAATCCTACGAGCAGTACTTC.

V gene TRBV5-5 combines with J gene TRBJ2-1, with D perhaps matching TRBD1 (5 bases). Trimming removed 0 bases at V and 6 bases at J, with 10 bases between. This CDR3 comprises 14 residues. Germline CDR1 SGHKS, CDR2 YYEKEE (reference sequence). The DNA for the CDR3 is TGTGCCAGCAGCTTGGCGGGCCAGGGCAATGAGCAGTTCTTC. Its translation: CASSLAGQGNEQFF.